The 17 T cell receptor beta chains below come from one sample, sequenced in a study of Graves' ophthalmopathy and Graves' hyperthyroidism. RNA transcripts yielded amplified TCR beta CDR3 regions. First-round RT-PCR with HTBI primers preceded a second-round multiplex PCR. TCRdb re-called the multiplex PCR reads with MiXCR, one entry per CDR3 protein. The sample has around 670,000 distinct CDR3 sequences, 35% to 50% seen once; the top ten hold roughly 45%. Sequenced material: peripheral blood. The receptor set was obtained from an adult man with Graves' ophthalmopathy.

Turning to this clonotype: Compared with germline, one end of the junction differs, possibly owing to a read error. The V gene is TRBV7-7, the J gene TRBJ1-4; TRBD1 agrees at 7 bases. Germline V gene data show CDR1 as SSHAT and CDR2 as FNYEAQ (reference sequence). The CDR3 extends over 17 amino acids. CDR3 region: CASSLVPGGATNEKLFF. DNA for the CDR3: TGTGCTAGCAGCTTAGTTCCAGGGGGTGCAACTAATGAAAAACTGTTTTTT. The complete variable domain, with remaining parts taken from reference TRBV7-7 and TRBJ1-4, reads GAGVSQSPRYKVTKRGQDVTLRCDPISSHATLYWYQQALGQGPEFLTYFNYEAQPDKSGLPSDRFSAERPEGSISTLTIQRTEQRDSAMYRCASSLVPGGATNEKLFFGSGTQLSVL.

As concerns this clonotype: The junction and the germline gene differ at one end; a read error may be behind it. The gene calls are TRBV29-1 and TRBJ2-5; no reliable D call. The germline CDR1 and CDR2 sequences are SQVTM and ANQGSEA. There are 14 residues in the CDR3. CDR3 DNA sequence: TGCAGCATTGATGCTACCACCCGCACAGATACGCAGTACTTC. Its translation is CSIDATTRTDTQYF.

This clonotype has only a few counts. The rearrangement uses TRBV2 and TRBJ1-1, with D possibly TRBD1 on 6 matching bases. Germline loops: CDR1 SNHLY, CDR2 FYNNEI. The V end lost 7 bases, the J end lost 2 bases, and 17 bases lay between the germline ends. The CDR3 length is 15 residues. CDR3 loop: CASKPPGGVNTEAFF. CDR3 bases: TGTGCCAGCAAACCCCCGGGGGGCGTAAACACTGAAGCTTTCTTT.

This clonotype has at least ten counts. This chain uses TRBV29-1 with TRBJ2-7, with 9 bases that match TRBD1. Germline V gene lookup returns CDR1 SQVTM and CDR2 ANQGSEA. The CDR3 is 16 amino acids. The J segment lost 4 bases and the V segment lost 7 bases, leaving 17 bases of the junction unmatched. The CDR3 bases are TGCAGCGCCGATGGGAAAGAGGACAGGGGCGCGTACGAGCAGTACTTC. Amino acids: CSADGKEDRGAYEQYF.

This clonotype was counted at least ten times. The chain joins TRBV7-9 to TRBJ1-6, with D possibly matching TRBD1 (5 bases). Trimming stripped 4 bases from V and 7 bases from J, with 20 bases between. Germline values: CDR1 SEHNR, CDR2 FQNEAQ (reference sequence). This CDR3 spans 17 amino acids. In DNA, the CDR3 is TGTGCCAGCAGCTCAGCCGGAGGGGTAGTGGGGAATTCACCCCTCCACTTT. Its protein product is CASSSAGGVVGNSPLHF. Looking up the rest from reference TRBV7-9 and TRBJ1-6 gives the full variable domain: DTGVSQNPRHKITKRGQNVTFRCDPISEHNRLYWYRQTLGQGPEFLTYFQNEAQLEKSRLLSDRFSAERPKGSFSTLEIQRTEQGDSAMYLCASSSAGGVVGNSPLHFGNGTRLTVT.

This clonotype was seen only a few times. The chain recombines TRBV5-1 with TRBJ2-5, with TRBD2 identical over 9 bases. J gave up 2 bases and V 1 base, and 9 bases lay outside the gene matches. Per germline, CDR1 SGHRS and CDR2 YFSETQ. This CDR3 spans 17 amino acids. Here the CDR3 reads CASSLFPSGIRQETQYF. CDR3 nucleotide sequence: TGCGCCAGCAGCTTGTTTCCTAGCGGGATTCGTCAAGAGACCCAGTACTTC.

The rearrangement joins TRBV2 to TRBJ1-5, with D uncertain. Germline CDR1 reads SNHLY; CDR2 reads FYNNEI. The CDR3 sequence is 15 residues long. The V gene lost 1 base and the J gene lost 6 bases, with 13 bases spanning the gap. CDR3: CASSEDKVASQPQHF. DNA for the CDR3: TGTGCCAGCAGTGAAGATAAGGTCGCCAGTCAGCCCCAGCATTTT.

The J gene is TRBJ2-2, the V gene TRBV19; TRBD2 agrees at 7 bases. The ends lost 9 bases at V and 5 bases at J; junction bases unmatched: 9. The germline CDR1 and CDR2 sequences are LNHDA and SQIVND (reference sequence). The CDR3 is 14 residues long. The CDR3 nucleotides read TGTGCCAGCAGGGTAGCGGGCCCGACCGGGGAGCTGTTTTTT. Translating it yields CASRVAGPTGELFF.

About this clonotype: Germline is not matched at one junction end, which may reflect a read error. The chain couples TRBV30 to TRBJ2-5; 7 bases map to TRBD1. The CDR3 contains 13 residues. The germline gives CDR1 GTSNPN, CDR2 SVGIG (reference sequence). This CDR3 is CASIGQEQETLYF. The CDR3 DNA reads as TGTGCCAGTATCGGACAGGAGCAAGAGACCCTGTACTTC.

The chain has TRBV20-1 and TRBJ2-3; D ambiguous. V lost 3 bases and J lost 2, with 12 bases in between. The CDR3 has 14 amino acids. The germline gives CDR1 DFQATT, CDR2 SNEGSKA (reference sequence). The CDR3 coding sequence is TGCAGTGCTAGGCGGAGAAGTACCACAGATACGCAGTATTTT. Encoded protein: CSARRRSTTDTQYF.

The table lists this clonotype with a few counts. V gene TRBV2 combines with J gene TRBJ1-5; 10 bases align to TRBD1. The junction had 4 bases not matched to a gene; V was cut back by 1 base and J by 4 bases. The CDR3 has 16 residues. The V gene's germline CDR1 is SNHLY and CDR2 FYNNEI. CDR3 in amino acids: CASSEGPGQGNQPQHF. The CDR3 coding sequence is TGTGCCAGCAGTGAAGGGCCGGGACAGGGGAATCAGCCCCAGCATTTT. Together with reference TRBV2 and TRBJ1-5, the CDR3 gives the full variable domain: EPEVTQTPSHQVTQMGQEVILRCVPISNHLYFYWYRQILGQKVEFLVSFYNNEISEKSEIFDDQFSVERPDGSNFTLKIRSTKLEDSAMYFCASSEGPGQGNQPQHFGDGTRLSIL.

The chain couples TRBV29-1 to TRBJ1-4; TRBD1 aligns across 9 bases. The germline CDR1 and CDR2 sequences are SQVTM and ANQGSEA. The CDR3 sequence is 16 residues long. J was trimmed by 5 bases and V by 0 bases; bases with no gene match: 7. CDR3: CSVEDPWGTGNEKLFF. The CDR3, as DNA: TGCAGCGTTGAAGATCCGTGGGGGACAGGGAATGAAAAACTGTTTTTT.

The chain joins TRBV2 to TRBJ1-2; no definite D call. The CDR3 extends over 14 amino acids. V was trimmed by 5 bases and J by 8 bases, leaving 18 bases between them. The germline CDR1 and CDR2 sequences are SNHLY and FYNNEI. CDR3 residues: CASSPSSVGLGYTF. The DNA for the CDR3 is TGTGCCAGCAGTCCCTCGTCGGTCGGGCTGGGCTACACCTTC.

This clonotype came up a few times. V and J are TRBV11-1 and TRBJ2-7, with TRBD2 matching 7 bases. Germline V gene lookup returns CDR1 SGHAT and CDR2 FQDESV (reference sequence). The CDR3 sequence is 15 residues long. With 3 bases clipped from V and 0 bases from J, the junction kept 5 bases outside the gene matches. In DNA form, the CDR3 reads TGTGCCAGCAGCTTTAGCGGGCTAAGCTCCTACGAGCAGTACTTC. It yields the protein CASSFSGLSSYEQYF.

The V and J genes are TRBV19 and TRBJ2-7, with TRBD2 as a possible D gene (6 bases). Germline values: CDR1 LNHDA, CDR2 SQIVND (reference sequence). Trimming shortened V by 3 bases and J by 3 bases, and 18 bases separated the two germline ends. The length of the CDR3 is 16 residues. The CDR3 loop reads CASSMPGFGGHYEQYF. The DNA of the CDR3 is TGTGCCAGTAGTATGCCCGGGTTTGGAGGGCACTACGAGCAGTACTTC.

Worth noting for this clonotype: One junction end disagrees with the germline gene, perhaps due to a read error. The CDR3 is CASSETFRTGGKSPLHF. The CDR3 nucleotides read TGTGCCAGCAGTGAAACCTTTCGGACAGGGGGAAAGTCACCCCTCCACTTT. The V and J genes are TRBV10-3 and TRBJ1-6; TRBD1 aligns across 10 bases. Germline CDR1 is ENHRY and CDR2 is SYGVKD. The CDR3 has 17 amino acids.

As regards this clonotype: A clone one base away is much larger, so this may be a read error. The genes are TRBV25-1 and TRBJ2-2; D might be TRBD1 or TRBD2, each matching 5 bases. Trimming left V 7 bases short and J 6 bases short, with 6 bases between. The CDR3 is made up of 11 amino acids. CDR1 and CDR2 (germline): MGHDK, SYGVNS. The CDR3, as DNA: TGTGCCAGCATGGGGGCCGGGGAGCTGTTTTTT. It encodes CASMGAGELFF.